What follows are 2 T cell receptor beta chains derived from one specimen sequenced in a study of blood T cell repertoires in COVID-19. Clones were read by immunoSEQ multiplex PCR, and TCRdb kept only the in-frame ones, dropping some. The data contain roughly 190,000 clones, 70% to 90% of them singletons. Sequenced: PBMCs or T cells enriched from blood (not recorded which). All receptors derive from a woman in her forties in a cohort exposed to, infected with or recovered from COVID-19 (not recorded which).

This chain connects TRBV5-4 to TRBJ1-4; 7 positions agree with TRBD1. J was trimmed by 8 bases and V by 0 bases; bases with no gene match: 7. CDR3 length: 15 amino acids. Per germline, CDR1 SGHNT and CDR2 YYREEE (reference sequence). CDR3 loop: CASSLAGTEREKLFF. CDR3 coding DNA: TGTGCCAGCAGCTTGGCCGGGACAGAGAGGGAAAAACTGTTTTTT. The full variable domain, completed using reference TRBV5-4 and TRBJ1-4, is ETGVTQSPTHLIKTRGQQVTLRCSSQSGHNTVSWYQQALGQGPQFIFQYYREEENGRGNFPPRFSGLQFPNYSSELNVNALELDDSALYLCASSLAGTEREKLFFGSGTQLSVL.

The chain joins TRBV27 to TRBJ2-7; TRBD2 aligns across 10 bases. Germline CDR1 and CDR2: MNHEY and SMNVEV (reference sequence). Trimming took 6 bases from V and 0 from J; bases not matched to a gene: 5. The CDR3 sequence is 15 residues long. CDR3 bases: TGTGCCAGCAGGATAGCGGGGGGTTTCTCCTACGAGCAGTACTTC. It codes for CASRIAGGFSYEQYF.